This T cell receptor beta chain was profiled in a study of memory CD4+ T cells and cytomegalovirus serostatus. Notes on the study in general: Suggested: most of the CMV-linked TCR signature lies in CD4+ memory cells. CD4+ memory repertoires contained about 40% of the roughly 160 reported CMV TCRbeta sequences.

The CDR3 runs 15 residues. The germline V gene encodes CDR1 LNHNV and CDR2 YYDKDF (reference sequence). V gave up 1 base and J gave up 0 bases, with 9 bases separating them. This clone was picked up a small number of times. Its antigen is not known. The method was immunoSEQ multiplex PCR; TCRdb's version includes in-frame clones alone and lacks a portion of them. The sample consists of around 33,000 clones, around 76% of them appearing once. The sort gate was single viable CD3+CD4+CD8-CD45RO+ cells for memory CD4+ T cells. The chain employs TRBV15 and TRBJ2-5, with D possibly being TRBD2 (6 bases). Source material: memory CD4+ T cells from blood. This sequence originates from an adult in good health and CMV-seronegative. Some clones in this sample may be carry-over from other donors' samples. The CDR3 bases are TGTGCCACCAGCAGAGCTCGGGACTACCAAGAGACCCAGTACTTC. This encodes CATSRARDYQETQYF.